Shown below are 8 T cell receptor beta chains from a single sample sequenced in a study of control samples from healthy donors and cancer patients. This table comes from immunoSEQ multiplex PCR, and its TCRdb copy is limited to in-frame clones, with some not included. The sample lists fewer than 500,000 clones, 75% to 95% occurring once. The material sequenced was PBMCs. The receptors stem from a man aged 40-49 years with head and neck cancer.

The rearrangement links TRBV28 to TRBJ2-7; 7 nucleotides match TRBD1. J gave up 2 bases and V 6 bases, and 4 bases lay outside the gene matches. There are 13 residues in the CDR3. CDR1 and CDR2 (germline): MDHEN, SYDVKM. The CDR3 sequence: CASRTGMTYEQYF. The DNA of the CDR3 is TGTGCCAGCAGGACAGGGATGACCTACGAGCAGTACTTC.

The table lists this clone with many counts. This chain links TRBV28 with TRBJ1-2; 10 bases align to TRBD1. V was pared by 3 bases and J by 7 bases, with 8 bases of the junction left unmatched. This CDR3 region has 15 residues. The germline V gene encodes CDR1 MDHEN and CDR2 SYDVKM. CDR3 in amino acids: CASSFVGQGTFGYTF. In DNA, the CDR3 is TGTGCCAGCAGTTTTGTGGGACAGGGGACCTTTGGCTACACCTTC.

CDR3 DNA sequence: TGCGCCAGCAGCTTGGGGGCAGGGATGAACACTGAAGCTTTCTTT. This codes for CASSLGAGMNTEAFF. The V and J genes are TRBV5-1 and TRBJ1-1; possible D gene TRBD1, 5 bases. Trimming stripped 0 bases from V and 0 bases from J, with 9 bases between. Germline assignment: CDR1 SGHRS and CDR2 YFSETQ. The CDR3 is 15 amino acids. The complete variable domain, with remaining parts taken from reference TRBV5-1 and TRBJ1-1, reads KAGVTQTPRYLIKTRGQQVTLSCSPISGHRSVSWYQQTPGQGLQFLFEYFSETQRNKGNFPGRFSGRQFSNSRSEMNVSTLELGDSALYLCASSLGAGMNTEAFFGQGTRLTVV.

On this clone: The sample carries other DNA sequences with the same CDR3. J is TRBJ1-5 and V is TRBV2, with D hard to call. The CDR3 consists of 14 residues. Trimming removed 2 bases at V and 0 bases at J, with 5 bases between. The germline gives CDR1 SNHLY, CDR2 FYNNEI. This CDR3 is CASSERVSNQPQHF. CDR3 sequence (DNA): TGTGCCAGCAGTGAAAGGGTTAGCAATCAGCCCCAGCATTTT.

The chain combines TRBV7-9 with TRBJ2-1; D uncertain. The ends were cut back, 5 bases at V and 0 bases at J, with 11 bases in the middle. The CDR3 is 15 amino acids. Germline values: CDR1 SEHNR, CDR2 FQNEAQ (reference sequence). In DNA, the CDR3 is TGTGCCAGCAGCGCCCGAGTTCACTCCTACAATGAGCAGTTCTTC. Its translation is CASSARVHSYNEQFF.

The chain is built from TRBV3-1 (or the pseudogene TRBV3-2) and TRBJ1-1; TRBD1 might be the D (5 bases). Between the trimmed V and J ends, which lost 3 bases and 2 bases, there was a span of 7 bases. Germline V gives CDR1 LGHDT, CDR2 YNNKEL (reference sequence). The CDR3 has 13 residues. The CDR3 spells CASSHRGNTEAFF. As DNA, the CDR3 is TGTGCCAGCAGCCATAGGGGAAACACTGAAGCTTTCTTT.

The CDR3 is CAWSVTVSYNSPLHF. The CDR3 DNA sequence: TGTGCCTGGAGTGTAACAGTCTCCTATAATTCACCCCTCCACTTT. The chain has TRBV30 and TRBJ1-6; no firm D call. In germline, CDR1 is GTSNPN, CDR2 SVGIG (reference sequence). V lost 0 bases to trimming and J lost 0 bases, with 6 bases between them. The CDR3 runs to 15 residues.

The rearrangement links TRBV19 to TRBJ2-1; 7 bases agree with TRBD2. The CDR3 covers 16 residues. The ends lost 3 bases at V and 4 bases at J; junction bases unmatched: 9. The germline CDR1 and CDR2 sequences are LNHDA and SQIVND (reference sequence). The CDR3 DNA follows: TGTGCCAGTAGTATTCCGGACGGACTAGGATACAATGAGCAGTTCTTC. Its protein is CASSIPDGLGYNEQFF. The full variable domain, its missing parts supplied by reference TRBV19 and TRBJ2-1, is DGGITQSPKYLFRKEGQNVTLSCEQNLNHDAMYWYRQDPGQGLRLIYYSQIVNDFQKGDIAEGYSVSREKKESFPLTVTSAQKNPTAFYLCASSIPDGLGYNEQFFGPGTRLTVL.